The present TCR beta chain was sequenced within a study of blood T cell repertoires in COVID-19. Study overall: The United States, Italy and Spain supplied acute and convalescent COVID-19 samples. Sources were T cells, B-cell-depleted T cells, or PBMCs; the material itself was cDNA or gDNA.

Profiling relied on immunoSEQ multiplex PCR, and the TCRdb table lists in-frame clones only, not all of them. Here the sample spans some 170,000 clones, around 82% being singletons. V gave up 8 bases and J gave up 2 bases, with 19 bases separating them. The V gene's germline CDR1 is MNHEY and CDR2 SVGAGI. The CDR3 consists of 15 residues. The sample comprised peripheral blood. The J gene is TRBJ2-7, the V gene TRBV6-5, with D tentatively TRBD2 (7 bases). The sequence came from a man aged 55-75 years with active or convalescent COVID-19. This CDR3 is CASRGGGGRPYEQYF. CDR3 bases: TGTGCCAGCCGGGGAGGCGGGGGCAGGCCCTACGAGCAGTACTTC.